The rows below give T cell receptor beta chains drawn from one sample of a study of PD-1 blockade in classical Hodgkin lymphoma. Measured with immunoSEQ multiplex PCR; TCRdb has only the in-frame clones, and not every one. The table shows some 58,000 clones, with more than 80% occurring only once. The source was peripheral blood mononuclear cells (PBMCs), collected before the fourth cycle of nivolumab. The source is a human donor with classical Hodgkin lymphoma. CDR3s include the opening cysteine and the closing phenylalanine or tryptophan. Each record gives: D gene, clone size, J gene, V gene, CDR3 protein, CDR3 DNA. D genes are given only for firm matches. Size values are once, few and many counts, or a class for expanded clones, and some rows have none.

NA,NA,TRBJ2-7,TRBV5-5,CASSLKLALYEQYF,TGTGCCAGCAGCTTGAAGTTGGCCCTCTACGAGCAGTACTTC
NA,NA,TRBJ1-2,TRBV2,CASKQGYGYTF,TGTGCCAGCAAGCAGGGTTATGGCTACACCTTC
NA,NA,TRBJ1-5,TRBV10-3,CAISEGGPQHF,TGTGCCATCAGCGAGGGGGGGCCCCAGCATTTT
NA,NA,TRBJ2-1,TRBV28,CASSLWGDSNEQFF,TGTGCCAGCAGTTTATGGGGTGACTCCAATGAGCAGTTCTTC
NA,NA,TRBJ1-5,TRBV7-8,CASRPDSYLSNQPQHF,TGTGCCAGCAGACCAGACAGTTACCTTAGCAATCAGCCCCAGCATTTT
TRBD1,NA,TRBJ1-2,TRBV5-4,CASSLVGTGDGYTF,TGTGCCAGCAGCTTGGTCGGGACAGGGGACGGCTACACCTTC
NA,NA,TRBJ2-7,TRBV28,CASSSTYEQYF,TGTGCCAGCAGTTCAACCTACGAGCAGTACTTC
TRBD2,NA,TRBJ2-5,TRBV5-6,CASSWTSGIQETQYF,TGTGCCAGCAGCTGGACTAGCGGAATCCAAGAGACCCAGTACTTC
NA,NA,TRBJ2-5,TRBV11-1,CASSFRGGQETQYF,TGTGCCAGCAGCTTCAGGGGGGGACAAGAGACCCAGTACTTC
TRBD2,NA,TRBJ2-7,TRBV7-8,CASSFATSGRATSYEQYF,TGTGCCAGCAGCTTTGCCACTAGCGGGAGGGCCACGTCCTACGAGCAGTACTTC
NA,once,TRBJ2-3,TRBV7-9,CASSSRDTRTDTQYF,TGTGCCAGCAGCTCACGGGACACCCGCACAGATACGCAGTATTTT
TRBD2,once,TRBJ2-3,TRBV7-9,CASSFGGSGSTDTQYF,TGTGCCAGCAGCTTTGGTGGTAGCGGGAGCACAGATACGCAGTATTTT
NA,once,TRBJ2-1,TRBV19,CASSNDRTQFF,TGTGCCAGTAGCAATGACAGGACCCAGTTCTTC
NA,NA,TRBJ2-5,TRBV9,CASSNSNGDIGETQYF,TGTGCCAGCAGCAATTCCAACGGGGACATCGGGGAGACCCAGTACTTC
NA,NA,TRBJ2-7,TRBV7-9,CASSLGSYEQYF,TGTGCCAGCAGCTTAGGTTCCTACGAGCAGTACTTC
TRBD1,NA,TRBJ2-7,TRBV10-2,CASSQGQGASYEQYF,TGCGCCAGCAGCCAGGGACAGGGGGCCTCCTACGAGCAGTACTTC
NA,NA,TRBJ2-3,TRBV6-5,CASNEWGKGTDTQYF,TGTGCCAGCAACGAATGGGGGAAGGGCACAGATACGCAGTATTTT
TRBD1,NA,TRBJ1-2,TRBV7-9,CASSLPVPSTGDGGYTF,TGTGCCAGCAGCTTACCGGTACCATCGACAGGGGACGGAGGCTACACCTTC
NA,NA,TRBJ1-6,TRBV28,CASPPSRTIPNSPLHF,TGTGCCAGCCCTCCTTCGAGGACGATCCCAAATTCACCCCTCCACTTT
TRBD2,NA,TRBJ2-7,TRBV4-2,CASSQGTSGTYEQYF,TGTGCCAGCAGCCAGGGGACTAGCGGTACCTACGAGCAGTACTTC
TRBD1,NA,TRBJ1-1,TRBV5-4,CASSLATGMNTEAFF,TGTGCCAGCAGCTTGGCGACAGGGATGAACACTGAAGCTTTCTTT
TRBD2,once,TRBJ2-2,TRBV4-2,CASSQGTSGVGGELFF,TGTGCCAGCAGCCAAGGGACTAGCGGGGTTGGCGGGGAGCTGTTTTTT
TRBD1,NA,TRBJ2-7,TRBV18,CASSPQTGGVYEQYF,TGTGCCAGCTCACCACAGACAGGGGGTGTCTACGAGCAGTACTTC
NA,NA,TRBJ1-6,TRBV19,CASSTGTPNSPLHF,TGTGCCAGTAGCACCGGGACACCCAATTCACCCCTCCACTTT